The entry that follows covers one T cell receptor beta chain sequence. The data stem from a study of control samples from healthy donors and cancer patients. Only in-frame clones appear in the TCRdb table, and some are missing; sequencing was by immunoSEQ multiplex PCR. The sample lists approximately 150,000 clones; under 90% were seen once. Trimming cost V 4 bases and J 5 bases; bases outside gene matches: 8. The germline gives CDR1 SGHDT, CDR2 YYEEEE. The CDR3 is made up of 14 amino acids. The chain combines TRBV5-6 with TRBJ2-5, with TRBD2 matching over 7 bases. This TCR derives from a man between 45 and 60 years old with head and neck cancer. The specimen was PBMCs. The CDR3 sequence is CASSSGLVKETQYF. CDR3 nucleotides: TGTGCCAGCAGCAGCGGACTAGTGAAGGAGACCCAGTACTTC.